The source of this TCR beta chain is a study of cytomegalovirus exposure and HLA in healthy donors. Study observations and caveats: Sequencing probably produced one cluster of sequence variants that were highly shared. Later work found that TCR association rates differed between HLA loci; DRB1 had the most and HLA-C the fewest. Three of the chains that were CMV-associated were confirmed in vitro to be specific for CMV antigens.

Points on this clone: Its target is unknown.

The PCR had 60 Vbeta and 13 Jbeta primers. Study processing details: Later reanalysis found approximately 80 million unique TCR beta chains, roughly 10 million of them shared. The repertoire was sequenced with immunoSEQ multiplex PCR; TCRdb's copy has only in-frame clones and lacks some. V, J and clone size are those of that table, while D and trimming were read from the DNA. The sample shows 140,000 to 150,000 clones, roughly 80% of them seen only once. Germline V gene sequence: CDR1 SGHAT, CDR2 FQNNGV. The CDR3 extends over 15 amino acids. The ends were cut back, 1 base at V and 0 bases at J, with 9 bases in the middle.

The V gene is TRBV11-2, the J gene TRBJ1-1; weak D call: TRBD1 (5 bases). This receptor was identified in a boy between 2 and 10 years old in good health and CMV-seronegative. Sequenced input: PBMCs. CDR3 sequence: CASSLVAGMNTEAFF. CDR3 nucleotides: TGTGCCAGCAGCTTAGTGGCAGGGATGAACACTGAAGCTTTCTTT.